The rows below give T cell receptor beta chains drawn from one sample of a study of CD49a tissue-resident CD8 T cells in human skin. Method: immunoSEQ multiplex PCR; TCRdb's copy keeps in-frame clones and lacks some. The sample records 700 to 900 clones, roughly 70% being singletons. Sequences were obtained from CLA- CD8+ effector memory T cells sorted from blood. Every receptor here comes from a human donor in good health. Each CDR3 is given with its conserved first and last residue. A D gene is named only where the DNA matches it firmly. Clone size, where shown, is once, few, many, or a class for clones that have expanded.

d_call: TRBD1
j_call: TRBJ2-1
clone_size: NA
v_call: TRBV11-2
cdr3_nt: TGTGCCAGCAGCGCGTCCGGGACAGGGCCATTCGGGCAGTTCTTC
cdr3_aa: CASSASGTGPFGQFF

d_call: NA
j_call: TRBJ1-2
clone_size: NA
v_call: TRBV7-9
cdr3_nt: TGTGCCAGCAGCTTATTAGACACGAAGCATGGCTACACCTTC
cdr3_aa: CASSLLDTKHGYTF

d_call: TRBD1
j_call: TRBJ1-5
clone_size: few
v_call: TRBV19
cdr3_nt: TGTGCCAGTAGAGCATTACAGGGGGCAGTCAATCAGCCCCAGCATTTT
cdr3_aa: CASRALQGAVNQPQHF

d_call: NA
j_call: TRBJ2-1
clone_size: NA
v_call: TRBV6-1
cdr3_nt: TGTGCCAGCAGTGAACGGCGCGGGGTCTACAATGAGCAGTTCTTC
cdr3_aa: CASSERRGVYNEQFF

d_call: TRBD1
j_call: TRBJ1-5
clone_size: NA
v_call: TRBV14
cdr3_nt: TGTGCCAGCAGCCAGGGACAGGGTAAGGGTGCTCAGCCCCAGCATTTT
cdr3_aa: CASSQGQGKGAQPQHF

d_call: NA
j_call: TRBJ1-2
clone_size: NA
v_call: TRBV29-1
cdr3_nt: TGCAGCGTTGATTTAGGACAGCCCGCTAACTATGGCTACACCTTC
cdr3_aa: CSVDLGQPANYGYTF

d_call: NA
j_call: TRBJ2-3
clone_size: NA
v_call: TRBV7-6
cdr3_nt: TGTGCCAGCAGCTTAAATCCCGGTAACACAGATACGCAGTATTTT
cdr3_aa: CASSLNPGNTDTQYF

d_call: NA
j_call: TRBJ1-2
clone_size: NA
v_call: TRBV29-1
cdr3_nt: TGCAGCGTCCCGACAGAAAACTATGGCTACACCTTC
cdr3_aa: CSVPTENYGYTF

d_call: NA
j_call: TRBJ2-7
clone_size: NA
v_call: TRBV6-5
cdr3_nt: TGTGCCAGCAGTCCTACGGGACATTCTACCTACGAGCAGTACTTC
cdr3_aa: CASSPTGHSTYEQYF

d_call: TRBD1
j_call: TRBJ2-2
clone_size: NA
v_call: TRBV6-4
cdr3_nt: TGTGCCAGCGGGACAGGGTTAGCCGGGGAGCTGTTTTTT
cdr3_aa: CASGTGLAGELFF

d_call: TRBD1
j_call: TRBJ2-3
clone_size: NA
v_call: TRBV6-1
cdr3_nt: TGTGCCAGCAGTGAAGCTCCGGGACAGGGCCCAGATACGCAGTATTTT
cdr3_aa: CASSEAPGQGPDTQYF

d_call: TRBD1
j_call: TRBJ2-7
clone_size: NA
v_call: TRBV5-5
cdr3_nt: TGTGCCAGCAGCCAATGGCAGGGGGCGCGATACGAGCAGTACTTC
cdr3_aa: CASSQWQGARYEQYF

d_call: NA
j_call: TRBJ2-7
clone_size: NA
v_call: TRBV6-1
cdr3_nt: TGTGCCAGCAGTGAATTCGCGAACAGGGTCGACGAGCAGTACTTC
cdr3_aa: CASSEFANRVDEQYF

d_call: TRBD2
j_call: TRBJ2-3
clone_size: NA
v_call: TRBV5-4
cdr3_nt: TGTGCCAGCAGCAACCCGGGACTAGCGGGGAGCACAGATACGCAGTATTTT
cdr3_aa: CASSNPGLAGSTDTQYF

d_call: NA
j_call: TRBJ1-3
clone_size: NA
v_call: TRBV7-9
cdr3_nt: TGTGCCAGCAGCTTACCAGGTGATAACACCATATATTTT
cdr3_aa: CASSLPGDNTIYF

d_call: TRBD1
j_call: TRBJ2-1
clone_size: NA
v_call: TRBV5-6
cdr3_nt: TGTGCCAGCAGCTTGTTGGGTCCCACAGGGGGCGGGGGCTACAATGAGCAGTTCTTC
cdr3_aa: CASSLLGPTGGGGYNEQFF

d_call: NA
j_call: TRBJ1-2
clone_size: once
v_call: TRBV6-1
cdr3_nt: TGTGCCAGCAGTGAGGGGCAGGGCTATGGCTACACCTTC
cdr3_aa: CASSEGQGYGYTF

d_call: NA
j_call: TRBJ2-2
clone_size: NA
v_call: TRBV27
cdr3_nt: TGTGCCAGCAGTTTAGGGGCGTCCACCGGGGAGCTGTTTTTT
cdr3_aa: CASSLGASTGELFF

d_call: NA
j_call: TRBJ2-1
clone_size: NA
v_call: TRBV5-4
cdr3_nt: TGTGCCAGCAGCTTATTTTATACGGGAACAAATGAGCAGTTCTTC
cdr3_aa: CASSLFYTGTNEQFF

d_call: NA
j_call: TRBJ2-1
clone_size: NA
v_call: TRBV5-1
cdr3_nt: TGCGCCAGCAGCTTGACTCGTAATGAGCAGTTCTTC
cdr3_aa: CASSLTRNEQFF

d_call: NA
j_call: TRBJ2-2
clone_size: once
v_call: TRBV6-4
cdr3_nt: TGTGCCAGCAGTGTGACAGACAACACCGGGGAGCTGTTTTTT
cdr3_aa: CASSVTDNTGELFF

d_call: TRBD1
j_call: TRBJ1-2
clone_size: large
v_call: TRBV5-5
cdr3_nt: TGTGCCAGCAGCTTGCGGACAGGGGAGGACTATGGCTACACCTTC
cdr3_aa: CASSLRTGEDYGYTF